These T cell receptor beta chains were read from a single sample in a study of monozygotic twins with inflammatory bowel disease. From its re-call of the 5' RACE reads, TCRdb lists each CDR3 protein once, without DNA. The sample data list some 200,000 distinct CDR3 sequences. Sequenced sample: blood. The source of these receptors is a human donor with ulcerative colitis or Crohn's disease, or a healthy co-twin of an affected twin (not recorded which). Both conserved end residues are part of each CDR3. Fields, in order: J gene, V gene, CDR3 protein.

TRBJ1-2 TRBV6-6 CASSPVLLRYGYTF
TRBJ1-2 TRBV23-1 CASSQPQGRLAQGYGYTF
TRBJ2-5 TRBV7-9 CASSPPGQVQGETQYF
TRBJ1-6 TRBV5-5 CASSSQGPRSPLHF
TRBJ2-3 TRBV10-3 CATMVADTQYF
TRBJ1-2 TRBV5-6 CASSAGTGGGGYGYTF
TRBJ1-6 TRBV5-5 CASSNRPTGLDSPLHF
TRBJ1-5 TRBV10-3 CASGTGYNQPQHF
TRBJ1-1 TRBV29-1 CSALGIVRVGAFF
TRBJ2-1 TRBV7-3 CASSGQGFPNEQFF
TRBJ2-1 TRBV11-3 CASSLVQGREGEQFF
TRBJ2-2 TRBV5-1 CASSLAPLGTGELFF
TRBJ2-2 TRBV20-1 CSARDLMGPRWDTGELFF
TRBJ2-7 TRBV5-1 CASSLEVARSYEQYF
TRBJ2-2 TRBV3-1 CASSHVPNTGELFF
TRBJ1-2 TRBV5-1 CASRESGNYGYTF
TRBJ1-5 TRBV20-1 CSVGEGRGRNQPQHF
TRBJ2-1 TRBV4-1 CASSPSYLVQGFNEQFF
TRBJ2-4 TRBV10-2 CASSESPWANIQYF
TRBJ1-4 TRBV15 CATSRQFSTNEKLFF
TRBJ2-1 TRBV11-1 CASTPLSGLSYNEQFF
TRBJ1-2 TRBV18 CASSLVGDNYGYTF
TRBJ1-1 TRBV12-3/TRBV12-4 CASTPGGSMNTEAFF
TRBJ2-1 TRBV4-1 CASSRRGGVNNEQFF
TRBJ2-1 TRBV7-6 CASSYGGAGTDEQFF
TRBJ1-4 TRBV12-3/TRBV12-4 CASSWLGQGRGKLFF
TRBJ2-1 TRBV5-1 CASSLEDRGVREQFF
TRBJ2-2 TRBV7-9 CASSRGTGPLTGELFF
TRBJ2-1 TRBV7-2 CASSLAPGQGDHNEQFF
TRBJ1-5 TRBV5-1 CASSFTGGENQPQHF
TRBJ2-2 TRBV5-5 CASSLQGFLNTGELFF
TRBJ2-1 TRBV18 CASSPPSRQVVNEQFF
TRBJ1-2 TRBV5-1 CASSLSRVGRGNDGYTF
TRBJ1-2 TRBV5-1 CASSLGALGYTF
TRBJ1-2 TRBV6-5 CASTPTWAARYGYTF
TRBJ1-1 TRBV2 CASREDRATEAFF
TRBJ1-5 TRBV20-1 CSAREGQPQHF
TRBJ1-2 TRBV11-2 CASSSAALTNYGYTF
TRBJ1-2 TRBV28 CASSLVVGSYGYTF
TRBJ1-2 TRBV5-5 CASSLRQGGGYTF
TRBJ1-1 TRBV20-1 CSAIKPGGPTEAFF
TRBJ1-6 TRBV5-1 CASSFTITRNSPLHF
TRBJ1-1 TRBV20-1 CSARGDVIQATDHTEAFF
TRBJ1-5 TRBV20-1 CSARDSGEHQPQHF
TRBJ1-6 TRBV5-5 CASSFYRGNSPLHF
TRBJ2-3 TRBV6-1 CASSERRGPVEVDTQYF
TRBJ2-7 TRBV5-1 CASSSPALFSEQYF
TRBJ1-1 TRBV6-1 CASSTLTIYRGHTEAFF
TRBJ2-7 TRBV27 CASSPDRIITYEQYF
TRBJ1-1 TRBV12-3/TRBV12-4 CASGVPNTEAFF
TRBJ2-7 TRBV5-1 CASSLAPGGNDEQYF
TRBJ1-4 TRBV5-1 CASSPSTGFGKLFF
TRBJ1-2 TRBV6-1 CASSEDGKAGYTF
TRBJ2-1 TRBV5-1 CASSLFWRQGVSDEQFF
TRBJ2-3 TRBV5-4 CASSLGLAGNTDTQYF
TRBJ1-1 TRBV6-5 CASSYSRGVTGDF
TRBJ2-5 TRBV5-8 CAGWYQETQYF
TRBJ1-3 TRBV9 CASSVGVGEPGNTIYF
TRBJ1-2 TRBV2 CASTLSYRDVNGYTF